This T cell receptor (beta chain) was profiled in a study of T cell responses to AZD1222 COVID-19 vaccine. The germline V gene encodes CDR1 MDHEN and CDR2 SYDVKM. V shed 10 bases and J 3 bases; nucleotides not matched to a gene: 7. This CDR3 comprises 13 residues. Using immunoSEQ multiplex PCR, the repertoire was profiled, and TCRdb retains in-frame clones only, with some absent. The sample consists of some 110,000 clones, 70% to 90% of them appearing once. Sample: peripheral blood, taken on day 0 of MenACWY control vaccination. This chain uses TRBV28 with TRBJ1-2; 8 bases fit TRBD1. The clonotype was recovered from an adult in good health. The CDR3 DNA sequence: TGTGCCACCCAGACAGGGGTTGACTATGGCTACACCTTC. It encodes CATQTGVDYGYTF.